This T cell receptor (beta chain) was sequenced during a study of identical twins. As concerns this clonotype: What it binds is unknown.

Study-level findings and limits: The study based its conclusions on cross-sectional statistical analysis and did not follow the same donors.

CDR1 is MGHRA, CDR2 YSYEKL, per germline. This CDR3 region has 16 residues. The V gene end was trimmed by 2 bases and the J gene end by 13 bases; junction bases not matched to a gene: 15. MiXCR, run by TCRdb on the 5' RACE reads, gives a single entry per CDR3 protein. The table has 1.5 million to 2 million distinct CDR3 sequences, roughly a third seen once; the top ten hold approximately 0.29%. The source material was cord blood. V is TRBV4-1 and J is TRBJ2-4; 9 positions match TRBD2. The source is a newborn girl in good health. CDR3 sequence: CASSQIPGLASNEQYF. DNA for the CDR3: TGCGCCAGCAGCCAAATTCCGGGACTAGCTTCCAATGAGCAGTACTTC.